This TCR beta chain was sequenced during a study of molecular identifiers for immune sequencing clone quantification. TCRdb re-derived calls from the PCR reads in MiXCR, one entry per CDR3 protein. The sample lists about 97,000 distinct CDR3 sequences, 30% to 45% occurring once. V dropped 1 base and J dropped 0 bases, with 9 bases sitting between them. The CDR3 is 15 residues long. In germline, CDR1 is SGHTA, CDR2 FQGNSA. This clonotype was sampled from a human donor in good health. Some libraries in this study had Jurkat cell RNA spiked in. Sequencing input: naive CD8+ T cells from blood, with Jurkat cell RNA spiked in. Specified subset: FACS-sorted CD8+CD4-CCR7+CD45RA+ naive T cells. V and J are TRBV7-2 and TRBJ1-1; D is unresolved. CDR3 loop: CASSLGTSLNTEAFF. CDR3 nucleotide sequence: TGTGCCAGCAGCTTAGGTACGAGTCTGAACACTGAAGCTTTCTTT. The whole variable domain, filled in from reference TRBV7-2 and TRBJ1-1, reads GAGVSQSPSNKVTEKGKDVELRCDPISGHTALYWYRQSLGQGLEFLIYFQGNSAPDKSGLPSDRFSAERTGGSVSTLTIQRTQQEDSAVYLCASSLGTSLNTEAFFGQGTRLTVV.